Each of the 2 T cell receptor beta chains below was sequenced from the same sample in a study of post-analysis software for immune sequencing data. Built from TCR beta cDNA, the libraries had unique molecular identifiers in them. MiXCR, run by TCRdb on the PCR reads, gives a single entry per CDR3 protein. The sample shows some 800,000 distinct CDR3 sequences, about 45% of them seen only once. General observations from the study: When patients were compared with controls, about five TRBV segments were more frequent, TRBV5-6, TRBV5-1 and TRBV20-1 among them.

No antigen is known for these receptors. The specimen sequenced was blood. The source of these receptors is a girl aged 10 to 17 with multiple sclerosis.

The chain joins TRBV27 to TRBJ2-5; D is undetermined. The CDR3 is 15 amino acids. Germline loops: CDR1 MNHEY, CDR2 SMNVEV (reference sequence). V was trimmed by 2 bases and J by 1 base, leaving 11 bases between them. CDR3 bases: TGTGCCAGCAGTTTAGTCCCGGGCCTCCAAGAGACCCAGTACTTC. Its translation: CASSLVPGLQETQYF.

Here the CDR3 reads CASSSGLPSDTFF. CDR3 coding DNA: TGTGCCAGCAGTTCGGGACTGCCGAGTGATACTTTCTTT. The chain joins TRBV12-3 or TRBV12-4 to TRBJ1-1; weak D call: TRBD1 (5 bases). The CDR3 runs 13 residues. V was clipped by 4 bases and J by 12 bases, with 18 bases between them.